The 30 T cell receptor beta chains reported below all come from one sample, sequenced in a study of shared clonotypes between healthy human individuals. The naive CD8 population came from CD45RO-negative cells selected for CCR7, without terminally differentiated effector memory CD45RA+ cells. Method: immunoSEQ multiplex PCR; TCRdb's copy keeps in-frame clones and lacks some. The table shows hundreds of thousands of clones, with roughly 95% occurring only once. Material for sequencing was naive CD8+ T cells sorted from blood. The receptors shown here come from a woman aged 25 to 39 in good health.

The chain joins TRBV29-1 to TRBJ1-2; D ambiguous. V lost 4 bases and J lost 3, with 12 bases in between. Germline lookup yields CDR1 SQVTM and CDR2 ANQGSEA. CDR3 length: 13 amino acids. CDR3 protein: CSVAGRWDYGYTF. The CDR3 DNA is TGCAGCGTTGCCGGCAGGTGGGACTATGGCTACACCTTC.

The J gene is TRBJ2-3, the V gene TRBV7-9; a weak D match, TRBD2 (6 bases). This CDR3 has 15 amino acids. V lost 7 bases to trimming and J lost 1 base, with 15 bases between them. Germline-derived CDR1 and CDR2 are SEHNR and FQNEAQ (reference sequence). DNA for the CDR3: TGTGCCAGCAAACCTAGCGAACGCGGCACAGATACGCAGTATTTT. As protein: CASKPSERGTDTQYF.

The rearrangement uses TRBV5-4 and TRBJ2-5, with 10 bases fitting TRBD2. Germline V lookup: CDR1 SGHNT, CDR2 YYREEE (reference sequence). The J segment lost 5 bases and the V segment lost 2 bases, leaving 6 bases of the junction unmatched. This CDR3 has 15 amino acids. CDR3 loop: CASSFLAGAGETQYF. CDR3 bases: TGTGCCAGCAGCTTCCTAGCGGGAGCGGGGGAGACCCAGTACTTC.

The chain carries TRBV6-5 and TRBJ1-4; 8 nucleotides match TRBD1. CDR1 and CDR2 from the germline V gene are MNHEY and SVGAGI. This CDR3 has 15 amino acids. V shed 6 bases and J 7 bases; nucleotides not matched to a gene: 10. This chain's CDR3 is CASSRTGGSGEKLFF. CDR3 sequence (DNA): TGTGCCAGCAGCCGCACAGGGGGAAGTGGTGAAAAACTGTTTTTT.

The chain couples TRBV9 to TRBJ2-3; D might be TRBD2 (5 bases). The V end was cut by 4 bases, the J end by 5 bases, with 23 bases between. The CDR3 totals 17 residues. Germline lookup yields CDR1 SGDLS and CDR2 YYNGEE. CDR3 DNA sequence: TGTGCCAGCAGCCCAAGAGCGTTGGAGGACGAGGGAGATACGCAGTATTTT. This encodes CASSPRALEDEGDTQYF.

The genes are TRBV6-5 and TRBJ2-7; D unclear. V gave up 2 bases and J gave up 0 bases, with 11 bases separating them. Looked up from germline, CDR1 is MNHEY and CDR2 is SVGAGI. This CDR3 comprises 15 residues. The CDR3 coding sequence is TGTGCCAGCAGTTACGCGACACACAGCTCCTACGAGCAGTACTTC. This sequence encodes CASSYATHSSYEQYF.

This clone was picked up one time. Written as DNA, the CDR3 is TGTGCCAGCAGCTTAGCTAGCGGGGTCTACAATGAGCAGTTCTTC. Translated, it gives CASSLASGVYNEQFF. The chain joins TRBV11-2 to TRBJ2-1, with TRBD2 matching 9 bases. CDR3 length: 15 amino acids. J was trimmed by 3 bases and V by 1 base; bases with no gene match: 1. The germline V gene encodes CDR1 SGHAT and CDR2 FQNNGV.

This chain connects TRBV19 to TRBJ1-2; D gene uncertain. CDR3 length: 13 amino acids. The germline CDR1 and CDR2 sequences are LNHDA and SQIVND (reference sequence). V was trimmed by 3 bases and J by 4 bases, leaving 9 bases between them. CDR3 loop: CASSIWQSYGYTF. In DNA form, the CDR3 reads TGTGCCAGTAGTATTTGGCAGTCCTATGGCTACACCTTC.

This clone has just one count. The chain employs TRBV4-1 and TRBJ2-1; TRBD2 matches 8 bases. V lost 4 bases, J lost 2 bases, and 4 bases stayed unmatched. Germline loops: CDR1 MGHRA, CDR2 YSYEKL. The CDR3 totals 15 residues. CDR3 nucleotide sequence: TGCGCCAGCAGCCGGGGGACTAGAACCTACAATGAGCAGTTCTTC. This encodes CASSRGTRTYNEQFF.

Only one count was recorded for this clone. The chain has TRBV11-2 and TRBJ2-4; weak D call: TRBD2 (5 bases). V lost 5 bases, J lost 3 bases, and 20 bases lay in between. The length of the CDR3 is 17 residues. Germline V gene sequence: CDR1 SGHAT, CDR2 FQNNGV. CDR3 amino acids: CASSPLLGSRDKNIQYF. CDR3 DNA: TGTGCCAGCAGCCCGTTGCTAGGGTCCCGGGACAAAAACATTCAGTACTTC.

The V gene is TRBV23-1, the J gene TRBJ2-1, with 8 bases matching TRBD2. TRBV23-1 is marked as an open reading frame, function uncertain. With V trimmed by 3 bases and J by 9 bases, 19 bases remained unmatched. The CDR3 is made up of 18 amino acids. Here the CDR3 reads CASSHRTSGRTSHFEQFF. CDR3 bases: TGCGCCAGCAGTCACCGCACCTCCGGTAGGACTAGCCATTTTGAGCAGTTCTTC.

This clone was picked up one time. V is TRBV19 and J is TRBJ1-3; TRBD1 might be the D (5 bases). V was cut by 3 bases and J by 0 bases, with 21 bases left in between. From germline, CDR1 is LNHDA and CDR2 SQIVND (reference sequence). CDR3 size: 19 residues. The CDR3 here is CASSMVQSPRGHSGNTIYF. In nucleotides, the CDR3 is TGTGCCAGTAGTATGGTGCAGTCGCCCCGGGGCCACTCTGGAAACACCATATATTTT.

The chain employs TRBV19 and TRBJ1-1; D ambiguous. This CDR3 is 14 amino acids long. The V gene lost 3 bases and the J gene lost 4 bases, with 12 bases spanning the gap. Germline CDR1 and CDR2: LNHDA and SQIVND (reference sequence). The chain's CDR3 is CASSIRAKSTEAFF. DNA of the CDR3: TGTGCCAGTAGTATTAGGGCCAAATCCACTGAAGCTTTCTTT.

The chain carries TRBV4-1 and TRBJ2-7; possibly TRBD2 for D (6 bases). The V end was cut by 1 base, the J end by 4 bases, with 17 bases between. CDR1 and CDR2 (germline): MGHRA, YSYEKL. CDR3 length equals 16 residues. The CDR3 nucleotides are TGCGCCAGCAGCCAAGTGGGCCTAGCGTCTTTTTACGAGCAGTACTTC. This codes for CASSQVGLASFYEQYF.

The chain is built from TRBV27 and TRBJ2-7; no clear D gene. This CDR3 comprises 14 residues. Germline CDR1 and CDR2: MNHEY and SMNVEV (reference sequence). With 6 bases removed from V and 2 bases from J, the gap between germline ends came to 14 bases. The CDR3 loop is CASSDSPVPYEQYF. The CDR3 bases are TGTGCCAGCAGCGACTCCCCAGTCCCCTACGAGCAGTACTTC.

The chain has TRBV7-9 and TRBJ2-7; TRBD2 aligns across 10 bases. The length of the CDR3 is 13 residues. Germline values: CDR1 SEHNR, CDR2 FQNEAQ (reference sequence). V lost 2 bases to trimming and J lost 5 bases; unmatched junction nucleotides: 0. Written as DNA, the CDR3 is TGTGCCAGCAGCTTAACTAGCGGGAACGAGCAGTACTTC. Translation gives CASSLTSGNEQYF.

The genes are TRBV7-6 and TRBJ2-7; the D gene is possibly TRBD1 (6 bases). Trimming took 5 bases from V and 5 from J, leaving 13 bases between them. The CDR3 runs to 13 residues. Germline CDR1 reads SGHVS; CDR2 reads FNYEAQ. CDR3 coding DNA: TGTGCCAGCAGCGCACCACAGGGCGACGAGCAGTACTTC. Its translation is CASSAPQGDEQYF.

The rearrangement joins TRBV7-6 to TRBJ2-7; 14 bases fit TRBD2. This CDR3 has 17 residues. After removal of 3 bases from V and 5 bases from J, the junction contained 9 bases not matched to a gene. The germline gives CDR1 SGHVS, CDR2 FNYEAQ. The CDR3, as DNA: TGTGCCAGCAGCTTCCGGGAGGGACTAGCGGGAGCAAACGAGCAGTACTTC. It encodes CASSFREGLAGANEQYF.

The chain combines TRBV9 with TRBJ2-7, with 13 bases identical to TRBD2. The germline V gene encodes CDR1 SGDLS and CDR2 YYNGEE. The CDR3 totals 14 residues. Trimming took 2 bases from V and 7 from J; bases not matched to a gene: 3. CDR3 DNA: TGTGCCAGCAGCGTTGGGACTAGCGGGACTGAGCAGTACTTC. This sequence encodes CASSVGTSGTEQYF.

The CDR3 loop reads CASSYSAATEAFF. CDR3 DNA: TGTGCCAGCAGTTACAGTGCCGCCACTGAAGCTTTCTTT. The V and J genes are TRBV5-5 and TRBJ1-1, with no clear D. Germline CDR1 is SGHKS and CDR2 is YYEKEE (reference sequence). The V end lost 5 bases, the J end lost 4 bases, and 12 bases lay between the germline ends. The CDR3 runs 13 residues.

This clone was seen once. The chain uses TRBV10-3 and TRBJ2-7; D is undetermined. CDR3 length: 13 residues. The V end lost 2 bases, the J end lost 5 bases, and 10 bases lay between the germline ends. Germline lookup yields CDR1 ENHRY and CDR2 SYGVKD. The CDR3 DNA reads as TGTGCCATCAGTGAGCACCGAACAGACGAGCAGTACTTC. It codes for CAISEHRTDEQYF.

This clone appeared a single time. V gene TRBV4-1 combines with J gene TRBJ2-3, with 9 positions matching TRBD1. CDR3 size: 16 residues. CDR1 and CDR2 from the germline V gene are MGHRA and YSYEKL. After removal of 4 bases from V and 3 bases from J, the junction contained 8 bases not matched to a gene. The chain's CDR3 is CASSRQGQGITDTQYF. In DNA, the CDR3 is TGCGCCAGCAGCCGCCAGGGACAGGGAATTACAGATACGCAGTATTTT.

The rearrangement uses TRBV27 and TRBJ2-2; the match to TRBD2 covers 10 bases. V lost 5 bases, J lost 1 base, and 4 bases stayed unmatched. The CDR3 length is 16 residues. CDR1 and CDR2 (germline): MNHEY, SMNVEV (reference sequence). CDR3 residues: CASSPRTSGNTGELFF. CDR3 coding DNA: TGTGCCAGCAGTCCCCGGACTAGCGGGAACACCGGGGAGCTGTTTTTT.

The V gene is TRBV21-1, the J gene TRBJ2-5; the table assigns TRBD2, which was not confirmed against the DNA. TRBV21-1 is flagged as a pseudogene. The CDR3 loop spans 12 amino acids. The DNA of the CDR3 is TGTGCCAGCAGCAGGGGGGTCGGAACCCAGTACTTC. This translates into CASSRGVGTQYF.

V gene TRBV5-4 combines with J gene TRBJ2-1; 12 positions match TRBD2. Germline values: CDR1 SGHNT, CDR2 YYREEE (reference sequence). The CDR3 is made up of 18 amino acids. J lost 5 bases, V lost 4 bases, and 13 bases had no gene match. The CDR3 nucleotides read TGTGCCAGCAGCCCGGGACTAGCGGGTTCTGGAAGTGACAATGAGCAGTTCTTC. Its protein is CASSPGLAGSGSDNEQFF. Looking up the rest from reference TRBV5-4 and TRBJ2-1 gives the full variable domain: ETGVTQSPTHLIKTRGQQVTLRCSSQSGHNTVSWYQQALGQGPQFIFQYYREEENGRGNFPPRFSGLQFPNYSSELNVNALELDDSALYLCASSPGLAGSGSDNEQFFGPGTRLTVL.

V is TRBV7-7 and J is TRBJ2-1; 7 bases are shared with TRBD2. The ends lost 5 bases at V and 5 bases at J; junction bases unmatched: 12. Germline V gene lookup returns CDR1 SSHAT and CDR2 FNYEAQ (reference sequence). The CDR3 consists of 16 residues. CDR3 nucleotides: TGTGCCAGCAGCCCCTTGGAAGCGGGACGAAACAATGAGCAGTTCTTC. Amino acids: CASSPLEAGRNNEQFF.

Only one count was recorded for this clone. The rearrangement joins TRBV19 to TRBJ2-5; D gene ambiguous. The last part of the DNA fits TRBJ2-7 better; the J call may be wrong. Germline V CDR1 and CDR2: LNHDA, SQIVND (reference sequence). This CDR3 has 13 residues. CDR3 residues: CASSMTSSYEQYF. The CDR3 coding sequence is TGTGCCAGTAGTATGACCAGCTCCTACGAGCAGTACTTC.

The chain joins TRBV11-2 to TRBJ2-7; TRBD1 might be the D (5 bases). Germline CDR1 is SGHAT and CDR2 is FQNNGV. The CDR3 has 13 amino acids. V was trimmed by 0 bases and J by 3 bases, leaving 6 bases between them. Here the CDR3 DNA reads TGTGCCAGCAGCTTAGAACAGGACTACGAGCAGTACTTC. It specifies CASSLEQDYEQYF.

This chain connects TRBV30 to TRBJ1-1; 9 bases are a match to TRBD1. This CDR3 has 13 amino acids. V lost 5 bases and J lost 9; bases outside the gene matches: 10. In germline, CDR1 is GTSNPN, CDR2 SVGIG (reference sequence). Here the CDR3 DNA reads TGTGCCTGGGATAAAGGGACAGGGCAACAAGCTTTCTTT. Translation gives CAWDKGTGQQAFF.

The J gene is TRBJ1-5, the V gene TRBV19, with 7 bases aligning to TRBD1. Germline V gives CDR1 LNHDA, CDR2 SQIVND (reference sequence). V shed 5 bases, J shed 3 bases, and the junction held 7 bases outside the gene matches. The CDR3 covers 15 residues. CDR3 amino acids: CASSADRAVNQPQHF. The CDR3 DNA sequence: TGTGCCAGTAGTGCAGACAGGGCTGTCAATCAGCCCCAGCATTTT.